The sequence of this TCR beta chain was determined in a study of shared clonotypes between healthy human individuals (dated by TCRdb to the early 2020s). A note on the overall study: Two women and a few men aged 18 to 49 years were included in the cohort. To estimate repertoire size and how much clonotype sharing occurs between individuals, the study deeply sequenced the blood TCR repertoires of about 5 healthy adults. To increase sequencing depth and limit assay-specific biases, different laboratories used diverse techniques to prepare libraries and sequence TCR repertoires. Leukapheresis yielded between about 0.9 and 9 billion PBMCs per donor. For each donor, CD4 naive and CD4 memory were each given three plates, CD8 naive was given two plates, and CD8 memory was given one plate.

Using the deep immunoSEQ assay, multiplex PCR amplified TCR CDR3 regions from genomic DNA. Extracted genomic DNA from each cell subset was spread evenly across all wells of several immunoSEQ 96-well plates, with each plate serving as a replicate. For sorted subsets, 200 ng of genomic DNA, equivalent to roughly 33,000 T cell genomes, went into each replicate PCR. Purified libraries were measured with a Qubit 3.0 fluorometer, size-checked on a Bioanalyzer 2100, and measured again with the KAPA Library Quantification kit. Every immunoSEQ 96-well plate was sequenced on a dedicated single-read 150-cycle Illumina NextSeq 550 flow cell. Under the source paper's analysis protocol: The immunoSEQ output contained only junctional sequences without quality scores, so filtering could not match that applied to full-length reads. To assign V/J genes and CDR3, sequences were annotated using PyIR, a Python wrapper for IgBLAST v1.9, with IMGT germline references. Any read was removed if the V/J assignment was weak (E-value above 1e-6), the CDR3 was missing, or the read contained stop codons, out-of-frame junctions, or ambiguous translated residues. V3J clonotypes were defined by identical inferred V gene, J gene, and CDR3 amino acid sequence. Percentage overlap between repertoires was computed as shared unique clonotypes divided by the size of the smaller repertoire. Three approaches were used to assess repertoire richness: RTK rarefaction, the Chao1 estimator, and Recon v2.1 estimates of unobserved clonotypes. OLGA was used to compute generation probabilities for all TCRbeta clonotypes that the gDNA method yielded from a handful of donors. Not all clones reach the TCRdb copy of this immuneACCESS table, which keeps in-frame sequences only. Checked studies attribute under half of the gap to unresolved V genes and leave the rest unexplained. V and J calls and clone size are given by that table; D and trimming were obtained from the DNA. Present in this sample are roughly 640,000 clones, about 74% of which were seen just once. The ten largest clonotypes hold approximately 1.8% of the sample.

The donors were healthy, HIV-negative adults who had no recently reported acute infections or vaccinations. All donors were Caucasian adults living in Nashville, Tennessee, USA. CD4+ T cells were enriched through magnetic negative selection, after which naive cells were positively selected on CD45RA and the remaining negative fraction served as the memory subset. Blood was collected by leukapheresis, and PBMCs were isolated by Ficoll-Histopaque density gradient centrifugation and then cryopreserved in liquid nitrogen vapor phase. Analytical flow cytometry was used to check the purity and quantity of each magnetically sorted T cell population. From each sorted fraction, genomic DNA was isolated and quantified by UV absorbance on a Nanodrop 2000c. On the study overall, not on this receptor specifically: Based on pairwise subsampling, the degree of clonotype sharing among donors was expected to be affected by sequencing depth. Sharing across a few donors was observed for approximately 5% of naive CD4, over 3% of naive CD8, 2.3% of memory CD4, and about 0.4% of memory CD8 clonotypes. Even with the large sequencing depth, rarefaction of the sorted-subset datasets indicated that sequencing was incomplete. The small number of donors limited the genetic and exposure-history diversity represented. Naive subsets generally had larger estimated clonotype richness than memory subsets did. Sampling was restricted to blood, and TCR repertoires in tissue are likely to differ from TCR repertoires in blood. Compared with non-shared clonotypes, the clonotypes found in all four sorted-subset donors had higher generation probabilities.

In regard to this clone: The target of this receptor is not known. One base away there is no much larger clone; base qualities are not given.

This clonotype was sampled from a woman aged 25-40 years in good health. Sequences were obtained from memory CD4+ T cells sorted from blood. This specimen's cell subset or site label, per the study, means: CD45RA-negative fraction.

The CDR3 in this case is CASSRGQGETQYF. The nucleotide sequence is given as TGTGCCAGCAGCCGGGGACAGGGGGAGACCCAGTACTTC. The V gene is TRBV7-9 and the J gene is TRBJ2-5; 10 middle bases align to TRBD1. Trimming takes 5 bases off V and 5 bases off J; junction bases not matched to a gene: 2. From cysteine to phenylalanine, the CDR3 is 13 amino acids long. Only the CDR3 DNA is retained, 39 bases long and in frame from the first base. CDR1 is given as SEHNR and CDR2 as FQNEAQ, both from the germline V gene (reference sequence). With the portions outside the CDR3 filled from the reference TRBV7-9 and TRBJ2-5 genes, the complete variable region becomes DTGVSQNPRHKITKRGQNVTFRCDPISEHNRLYWYRQTLGQGPEFLTYFQNEAQLEKSRLLSDRFSAERPKGSFSTLEIQRTEQGDSAMYLCASSRGQGETQYFGPGTRLLVL.